This T cell receptor beta chain was sequenced for a study of control samples from healthy donors and cancer patients. The protocol was immunoSEQ multiplex PCR, while the TCRdb copy is restricted to in-frame clones and leaves out a portion. The top ten clones hold 35% to 50% of a sample with about 51,000 clones, roughly 90% of them seen once. Germline-derived CDR1 and CDR2 are SGHTA and FQGTGA. V was shortened by 3 bases and J by 4 bases, with 11 bases between the two germline ends. The CDR3 runs 14 residues. This clonotype was sampled from a man between 50 and 59 years old with head and neck cancer. V gene TRBV7-3 combines with J gene TRBJ2-3; D tentatively fits TRBD1 or TRBD2 (6 bases each). What was sequenced was PBMCs. The CDR3 reads CASSFLGGADTQYF. The CDR3, as DNA: TGTGCCAGCAGCTTCTTGGGGGGCGCAGATACGCAGTATTTT.